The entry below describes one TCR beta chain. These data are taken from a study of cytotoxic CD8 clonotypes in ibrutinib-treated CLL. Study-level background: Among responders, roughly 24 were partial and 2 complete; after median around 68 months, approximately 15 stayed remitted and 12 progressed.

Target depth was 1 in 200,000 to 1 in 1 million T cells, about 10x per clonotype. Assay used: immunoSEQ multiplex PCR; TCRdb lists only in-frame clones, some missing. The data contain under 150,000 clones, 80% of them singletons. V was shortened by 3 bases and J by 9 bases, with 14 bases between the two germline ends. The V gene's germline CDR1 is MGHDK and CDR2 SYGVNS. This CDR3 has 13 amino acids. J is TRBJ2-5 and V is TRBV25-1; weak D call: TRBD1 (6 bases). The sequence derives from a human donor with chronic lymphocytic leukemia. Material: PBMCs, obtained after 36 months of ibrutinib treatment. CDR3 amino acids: CASSELGARAQYF. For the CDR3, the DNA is TGTGCCAGCAGTGAGTTGGGGGCTAGAGCCCAGTACTTC.